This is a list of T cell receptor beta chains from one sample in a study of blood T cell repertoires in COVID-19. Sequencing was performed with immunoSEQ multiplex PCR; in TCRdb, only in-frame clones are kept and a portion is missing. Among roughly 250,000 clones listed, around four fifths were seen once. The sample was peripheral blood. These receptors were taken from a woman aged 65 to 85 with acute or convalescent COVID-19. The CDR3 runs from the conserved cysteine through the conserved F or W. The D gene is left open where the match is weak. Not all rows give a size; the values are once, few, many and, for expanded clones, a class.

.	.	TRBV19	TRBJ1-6	CASSINKAGYSPLHF	TGTGCCAGTAGTATAAACAAGGCAGGTTATTCACCCCTCCACTTT
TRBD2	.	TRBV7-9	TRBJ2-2	CASSYPSGTNTGELFF	TGTGCCAGCAGCTACCCTAGCGGGACGAACACCGGGGAGCTGTTTTTT
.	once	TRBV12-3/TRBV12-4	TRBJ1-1	CASSLLAGTEAFF	TGTGCCAGCAGTTTACTGGCAGGCACTGAAGCTTTCTTT
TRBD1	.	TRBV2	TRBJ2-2	CASSVTGTGVLGELFF	TGTGCCAGCAGCGTAACCGGGACAGGGGTTTTAGGGGAGCTGTTTTTT
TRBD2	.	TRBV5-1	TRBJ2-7	CASSREFPGGEQYF	TGCGCCAGCAGTCGGGAGTTCCCGGGAGGCGAGCAGTACTTC
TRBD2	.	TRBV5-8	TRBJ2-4	CASSLAGGNIQYF	TGTGCCAGCAGCTTGGCGGGGGGGAACATTCAGTACTTC
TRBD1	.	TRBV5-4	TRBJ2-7	CASSPGQGSGEQYF	TGTGCCAGCAGCCCCGGACAGGGGTCTGGGGAGCAGTACTTC
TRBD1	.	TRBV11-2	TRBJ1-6	CASSLVGTGNSPLHF	TGTGCCAGCAGCTTAGTTGGGACAGGGAATTCACCCCTCCACTTT
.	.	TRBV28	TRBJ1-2	CASSPLDGYTF	TGTGCCAGCAGTCCCCTCGATGGCTACACCTTC
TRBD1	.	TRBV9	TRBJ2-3	CASSKRTGAGTDTQYF	TGTGCCAGCAGCAAGAGGACAGGGGCAGGGACAGATACGCAGTATTTT
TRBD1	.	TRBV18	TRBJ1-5	CASSPASRTGGQPQHF	TGTGCCAGCTCCCCAGCATCAAGGACAGGGGGACAGCCCCAGCATTTT
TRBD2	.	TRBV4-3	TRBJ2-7	CASSQGLAYTYEQYF	TGCGCCAGCAGCCAGGGACTAGCATACACCTACGAGCAGTACTTC
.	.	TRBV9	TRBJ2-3	CASSVVATDTQYF	TGTGCCAGCAGCGTAGTGGCCACAGATACGCAGTATTTT
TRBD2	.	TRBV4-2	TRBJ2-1	CASSQDTSAGNEQFF	TGTGCCAGCAGCCAAGACACTAGCGCGGGCAATGAGCAGTTCTTC
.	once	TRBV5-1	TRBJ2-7	CASSTGTVYEQYF	TGCGCCAGCAGCACAGGGACGGTCTACGAGCAGTACTTC
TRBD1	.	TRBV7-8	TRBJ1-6	CASSPRTGGNSPLHF	TGTGCCAGCAGCCCCAGGACAGGGGGCAATTCACCCCTCCACTTT
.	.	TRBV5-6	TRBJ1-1	CASSLDRPSTEAFF	TGTGCCAGCAGCTTGGACCGACCTAGCACTGAAGCTTTCTTT
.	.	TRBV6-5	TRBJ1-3	CASSPTGLSGNTIYF	TGTGCCAGCAGTCCCACAGGCCTCTCTGGAAACACCATATATTTT
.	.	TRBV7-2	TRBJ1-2	CASSPPQFYGYTF	TGTGCCAGCAGCCCGCCACAATTCTATGGCTACACCTTC
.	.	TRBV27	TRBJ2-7	CASGSTLAEQYF	TGTGCCAGCGGTTCGACTCTGGCCGAGCAGTACTTC
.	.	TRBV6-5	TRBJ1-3	CASSTGAGNTIYF	TGTGCCAGCAGCACGGGGGCTGGAAACACCATATATTTT
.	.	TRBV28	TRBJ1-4	CASRRGLWRNEKLFF	TGTGCCAGCAGACGAGGACTCTGGAGGAATGAAAAACTGTTTTTT
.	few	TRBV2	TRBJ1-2	CASSPLREGGYTF	TGTGCCAGCAGTCCATTAAGGGAGGGTGGCTACACCTTC
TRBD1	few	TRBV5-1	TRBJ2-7	CASSSGTGELYEQYF	TGCGCCAGCAGCTCAGGGACAGGTGAACTCTACGAGCAGTACTTC
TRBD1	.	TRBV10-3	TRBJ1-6	CAISGTGSSYNSPLHF	TGTGCCATCAGTGGGACAGGGAGCTCCTATAATTCACCCCTCCACTTT
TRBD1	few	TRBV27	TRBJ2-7	CASSLGTGGGSYEQYF	TGTGCCAGCAGTTTAGGGACAGGTGGGGGATCCTACGAGCAGTACTTC
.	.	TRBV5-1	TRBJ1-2	CASSPTSNYGYTF	TGCGCCAGCAGCCCTACGAGTAACTATGGCTACACCTTC
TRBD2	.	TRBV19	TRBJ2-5	CASSITLLRGGLETQYF	TGTGCCAGTAGTATAACACTCCTCCGGGGGGGCCTGGAGACCCAGTACTTC
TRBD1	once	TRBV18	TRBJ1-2	CASSPRDSPSGFF	TGTGCCAGCTCACCTAGGGACAGCCCATCGGGGTTCTTC
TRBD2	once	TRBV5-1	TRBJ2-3	CASNSGGGTDTQYF	TGCGCCAGCAATAGCGGGGGGGGCACAGATACGCAGTATTTT
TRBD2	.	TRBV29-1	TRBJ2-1	CSAKRGYNEQFF	TGCAGCGCAAAGCGGGGGTATAATGAGCAGTTCTTC
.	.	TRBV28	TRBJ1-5	CASTELQGNQPQHF	TGTGCCAGTACCGAATTACAGGGAAATCAGCCCCAGCATTTT
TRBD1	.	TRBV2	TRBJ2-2	CASVGQGATGELFF	TGTGCCAGCGTGGGACAGGGGGCCACCGGGGAGCTGTTTTTT
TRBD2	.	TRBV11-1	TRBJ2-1	CASSGRFLAGYNEQFF	TGTGCCAGCAGCGGGAGATTTCTAGCGGGTTACAATGAGCAGTTCTTC
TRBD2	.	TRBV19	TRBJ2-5	CASSIVTSGGQETQYF	TGTGCCAGTAGTATAGTGACTAGCGGGGGTCAAGAGACCCAGTACTTC
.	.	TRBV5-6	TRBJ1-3	CASSSRRSGNTIYF	TGTGCCAGCAGCTCCAGAAGATCTGGAAACACCATATATTTT
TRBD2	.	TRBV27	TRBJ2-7	CASSASRGGAWEQYF	TGTGCCAGCAGTGCCTCGCGCGGGGGGGCCTGGGAGCAGTACTTC
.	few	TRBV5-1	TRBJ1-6	CASSLVGDNSPLHF	TGCGCCAGCAGCTTGGTAGGGGATAATTCACCCCTCCACTTT
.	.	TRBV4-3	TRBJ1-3	CASSQDQLRSSGNTIYF	TGCGCCAGCAGCCAAGATCAGTTACGGAGCTCTGGAAACACCATATATTTT
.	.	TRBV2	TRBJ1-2	CASRPTVGYTF	TGTGCCAGCAGGCCCACTGTTGGCTACACCTTC
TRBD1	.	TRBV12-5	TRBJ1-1	CASGRQGNTEAFF	TGTGCTAGTGGCAGACAGGGGAACACTGAAGCTTTCTTT
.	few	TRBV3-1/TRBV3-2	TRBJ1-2	CASSGGLVGYTF	TGTGCCAGCAGCGGAGGATTGGTAGGCTACACCTTC
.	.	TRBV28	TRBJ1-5	CASSRENSNQPQHF	TGTGCCAGCAGCCGAGAAAATAGCAATCAGCCCCAGCATTTT
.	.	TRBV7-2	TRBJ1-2	CASSFYQGNYGYTF	TGTGCCAGCAGCTTCTATCAGGGGAACTATGGCTACACCTTC
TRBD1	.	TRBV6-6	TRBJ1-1	CASSAPGTANTEAFF	TGTGCCAGCAGTGCCCCCGGGACAGCTAACACTGAAGCTTTCTTT
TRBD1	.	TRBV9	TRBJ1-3	CASSSGAGGGNTIYF	TGTGCCAGCAGCTCTGGGGCAGGGGGAGGAAACACCATATATTTT
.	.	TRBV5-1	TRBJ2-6	CASSPPTGSGANVLTF	TGCGCCAGCAGCCCTCCGACAGGTTCTGGGGCCAACGTCCTGACTTTC
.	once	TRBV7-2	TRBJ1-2	CASSPGGSPRGYTF	TGTGCCAGCAGCCCAGGTGGCAGCCCTCGAGGCTACACCTTC
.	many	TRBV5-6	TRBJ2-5	CASSNTGGEETQYF	TGTGCCAGCAGCAATACAGGGGGGGAAGAGACCCAGTACTTC
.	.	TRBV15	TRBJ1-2	CATSRDREGRYGYTF	TGTGCCACCAGCAGAGATCGGGAAGGGCGCTATGGCTACACCTTC
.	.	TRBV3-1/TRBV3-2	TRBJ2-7	CASSQGTSYEQYF	TGTGCCAGCAGCCAAGGGACTTCCTACGAGCAGTACTTC
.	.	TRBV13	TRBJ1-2	CASRRTTGYPYGYTF	TGTGCCAGCAGACGGACCACAGGGTACCCCTATGGCTACACCTTC
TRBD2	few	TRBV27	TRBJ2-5	CASSQLAAGETQYF	TGTGCCAGCAGTCAACTAGCGGCGGGGGAGACCCAGTACTTC
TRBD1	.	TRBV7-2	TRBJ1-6	CASSLGTGPNSPLHF	TGTGCCAGCAGCTTAGGGACAGGGCCAAATTCACCCCTCCACTTT
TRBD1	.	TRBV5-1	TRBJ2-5	CASSLTGTGGKETQYF	TGCGCCAGCAGCTTGACCGGAACAGGGGGAAAAGAGACCCAGTACTTC
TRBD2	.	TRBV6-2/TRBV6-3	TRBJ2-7	CASSTAGVGSYEQYF	TGTGCCAGCAGTACTGCGGGGGTGGGTTCCTACGAGCAGTACTTC